The TCR beta chain described here comes from a study of CD8+ T cells in alopecia areata. Looking at the study overall: Tofacitinib was taken orally by treated patients, and the dose was 5 to 10 mg twice daily. Study-wide points: More clonal than normal scalp was lesional scalp, particularly alopecia totalis/universalis. Because of a solitary nonresponder, the connection of baseline CD8+ expansion to response stays uncertain.

The treatment was: oral pan-JAK inhibitor, 5-10 mg twice daily. Following extraction, RNA underwent reverse transcription to cDNA, which served as the sequencing template. Clones were sequenced by immunoSEQ multiplex PCR, and TCRdb holds only the in-frame ones, with some missing. The sample comprises some 240,000 clones, about 50% of which are singletons, and more than 1.5% rests with the top ten. The CDR3 loop spans 13 amino acids. In germline, CDR1 is SGHDN, CDR2 FVKESK. V was cut by 5 bases and J by 1 base, with 8 bases left in between. This clone was seen just once. Its target is unknown. This chain connects TRBV14 to TRBJ1-1; possibly TRBD1 for D (5 bases). The sequencing used CD4+ T cells sorted from blood, collected at week 4, from a patient treated with tofacitinib. The clonotype comes from a human donor with alopecia areata. The CDR3 sequence: CASSVQANTEAFF. CDR3 coding DNA: TGTGCCAGCAGCGTACAGGCGAACACTGAAGCTTTCTTT.